This passage covers 21 T cell receptor beta chains from one sample sequenced in a study of shared clonotypes between healthy human individuals. Here immunoSEQ multiplex PCR was the method, and the copy in TCRdb shows in-frame clones only, minus some. The sample yields 740,000 or so clones, roughly 73% seen once. The sequenced sample was memory CD4+ T cells sorted from blood. Subset indicated: CD45RA-negative fraction. All receptors derive from a woman in her 30s in good health.

This clone was found a few times. This same CDR3 is encoded by further DNA sequences in the sample. V usage is TRBV28 and J usage is TRBJ2-1; D gene unclear. The CDR3 is 14 amino acids. Germline loops: CDR1 MDHEN, CDR2 SYDVKM. Between the trimmed V and J ends, which lost 2 bases and 2 bases, there was a span of 7 bases. CDR3 sequence: CASSLPTTYNEQFF. The DNA of the CDR3 is TGTGCCAGCAGTTTACCCACTACCTACAATGAGCAGTTCTTC.

The V and J genes are TRBV5-4 and TRBJ1-3; possibly TRBD1 for D (5 bases). This CDR3 is 16 amino acids long. Between the trimmed V and J ends, which lost 4 bases and 0 bases, there was a span of 14 bases. Germline CDR1 SGHNT, CDR2 YYREEE (reference sequence). The CDR3 loop is CASSKPQAGSGNTIYF. DNA for the CDR3: TGTGCCAGCAGCAAACCACAGGCGGGCTCTGGAAACACCATATATTTT.

The chain couples TRBV19 to TRBJ2-1; a weak D match, TRBD2 (6 bases). The V and J ends lost 7 bases and 0 bases respectively, with 19 bases between them. Germline assignment: CDR1 LNHDA and CDR2 SQIVND (reference sequence). This CDR3 has 17 amino acids. DNA for the CDR3: TGTGCCAGTACCGGAGCAGCGGGCGGTAGCTCCTACAATGAGCAGTTCTTC. Protein: CASTGAAGGSSYNEQFF. Supplemented by reference TRBV19 and TRBJ2-1, the full variable domain reads DGGITQSPKYLFRKEGQNVTLSCEQNLNHDAMYWYRQDPGQGLRLIYYSQIVNDFQKGDIAEGYSVSREKKESFPLTVTSAQKNPTAFYLCASTGAAGGSSYNEQFFGPGTRLTVL.

J is TRBJ1-4 and V is TRBV6-6; 7 nucleotides line up with TRBD1. V was clipped by 6 bases and J by 8 bases; unmatched bases: 15. CDR3 length equals 16 residues. Per germline, CDR1 MNHNY and CDR2 SVGAGI (reference sequence). The CDR3 loop is CASSPTRQGHSEKLFF. The CDR3 nucleotides read TGTGCCAGCAGCCCCACGCGACAGGGCCATTCGGAAAAACTGTTTTTT.

The rearrangement uses TRBV19 and TRBJ1-5; no clear D. CDR1 and CDR2 (germline): LNHDA, SQIVND (reference sequence). The V gene lost 1 base and the J gene lost 2 bases, with 9 bases spanning the gap. The CDR3 contains 15 residues. The CDR3 DNA reads TGTGCCAGTAGTATAGGGTTTCTCGGCAATCAGCCCCAGCATTTT. Its translation: CASSIGFLGNQPQHF.

The gene calls are TRBV6-4 and TRBJ2-3; 7 bases are a match to TRBD1. The CDR3 covers 16 residues. The V gene end was trimmed by 5 bases and the J gene end by 1 base; junction bases not matched to a gene: 9. The germline gives CDR1 MRHNA, CDR2 SNTAGT. CDR3 in DNA: TGTGCCAGCAGTAATCAACCCGGGACAGGCACAGATACGCAGTATTTT. Protein product: CASSNQPGTGTDTQYF.

The table lists this clone with a count of one. The chain combines TRBV6-5 with TRBJ2-5; TRBD2 matches at 8 bases. The CDR3 has 13 residues. Germline trimming cut 6 bases from V and 4 bases from J; bases unmatched to any gene: 4. The germline CDR1 and CDR2 sequences are MNHEY and SVGAGI. The CDR3 here is CASSKREGETQYF. For the CDR3, the DNA is TGTGCCAGCAGCAAACGGGAGGGAGAGACCCAGTACTTC.

This chain uses TRBV5-1 with TRBJ2-3, with TRBD2 matching over 11 bases. Trimming removed 4 bases from V and 6 bases from J; junction bases left unmatched: 4. The CDR3 spans 14 residues. From germline, CDR1 is SGHRS and CDR2 YFSETQ. CDR3 nucleotides: TGCGCCAGCAGCCCGGGACTAGCGGCCGATACGCAGTATTTT. Its translation is CASSPGLAADTQYF.

The chain combines TRBV7-8 with TRBJ2-4; 9 nucleotides align to TRBD2. V was clipped by 3 bases and J by 3 bases; unmatched bases: 3. The germline gives CDR1 SGHVS, CDR2 FQNEAQ. The CDR3 contains 15 residues. The CDR3 is CASSFSGSGKNIQYF. In DNA form, the CDR3 reads TGTGCCAGCAGCTTTAGCGGGAGCGGCAAAAACATTCAGTACTTC.

This chain joins TRBV14 and TRBJ2-3; 10 positions agree with TRBD2. V lost 2 bases and J lost 5; bases outside the gene matches: 7. Germline V gene data show CDR1 as SGHDN and CDR2 as FVKESK. The CDR3 extends over 16 amino acids. CDR3 sequence reads: CASSQTTSGNRDTQYF. DNA of the CDR3: TGTGCCAGCAGCCAAACTACTAGCGGGAATAGAGATACGCAGTATTTT.

The chain joins TRBV27 to TRBJ2-1; 7 bases agree with TRBD2. This CDR3 contains 15 residues. Looked up from germline, CDR1 is MNHEY and CDR2 is SMNVEV (reference sequence). Trimming took 2 bases from V and 1 from J; bases not matched to a gene: 2. The CDR3 reads CASSLMGGSYNEQFF. In DNA, the CDR3 is TGTGCCAGCAGTTTAATGGGGGGGTCCTACAATGAGCAGTTCTTC.

The V and J genes are TRBV7-2 and TRBJ2-7; a possible D gene is TRBD2 (5 bases). Germline CDR1 SGHTA, CDR2 FQGNSA. The CDR3 covers 15 residues. Deletions cut 6 bases from V and 3 bases from J, with 18 bases between. The chain's CDR3 is CASREGSAAYYEQYF. In DNA form, the CDR3 reads TGTGCCAGCAGAGAAGGTAGCGCTGCTTACTACGAGCAGTACTTC.

This clone came up a few times. This chain joins TRBV4-2 and TRBJ1-5; D is uncertain. Germline lookup yields CDR1 LGHNA and CDR2 YNFKEQ. CDR3 size: 12 residues. Trimming shortened V by 1 base and J by 6 bases, and 4 bases separated the two germline ends. The CDR3 reads CASSQGSQPQHF. DNA for the CDR3: TGTGCCAGCAGCCAAGGGAGTCAGCCCCAGCATTTT.

The chain has TRBV20-1 and TRBJ1-4; D is uncertain. V lost 6 bases and J lost 7, with 9 bases in between. CDR1 is DFQATT, CDR2 SNEGSKA, per germline (reference sequence). This CDR3 is 11 amino acids long. CDR3 coding DNA: TGCAGTGCGGGCAGGACTGAAAAACTGTTTTTT. Translation gives CSAGRTEKLFF.

This chain joins TRBV5-1 and TRBJ2-1, with TRBD2 identical over 8 bases. The J segment lost 9 bases and the V segment lost 0 bases, leaving 5 bases of the junction unmatched. Germline assignment: CDR1 SGHRS and CDR2 YFSETQ. The CDR3 spans 14 residues. CDR3: CASSLDAAGVEQFF. Written as DNA, the CDR3 is TGCGCCAGCAGCTTGGATGCAGCGGGAGTTGAGCAGTTCTTC.

The rearrangement links TRBV28 to TRBJ1-5; 10 positions agree with TRBD1. The V and J ends lost 11 bases and 9 bases, in that order; junction bases with no gene match: 13. CDR1 and CDR2 from the germline V gene are MDHEN and SYDVKM. The CDR3 is 14 residues long. CDR3: CAVRDRGVKGPQHF. CDR3 nucleotides: TGTGCCGTCCGGGACAGGGGAGTGAAGGGGCCCCAGCATTTT.

This clone has only one observation. This chain connects TRBV28 to TRBJ2-5; 12 bases map to TRBD1. The CDR3 contains 14 residues. Germline V gives CDR1 MDHEN, CDR2 SYDVKM. V lost 6 bases, J lost 4 bases, and 3 bases stayed unmatched. CDR3 in DNA: TGTGCCAGCAGGGGGACAGGGGGCGCAGAGACCCAGTACTTC. This encodes CASRGTGGAETQYF.

The V and J genes are TRBV20-1 and TRBJ1-1; D not certain. The V gene's germline CDR1 is DFQATT and CDR2 SNEGSKA (reference sequence). The CDR3 length is 11 residues. V was cut by 6 bases and J by 1 base, with 6 bases left in between. DNA for the CDR3: TGCAGTGCCCCACCGAACACTGAAGCTTTCTTT. Encoded protein: CSAPPNTEAFF.

The chain carries TRBV6-4 and TRBJ1-2; perhaps TRBD1 as D (6 bases). The CDR3 contains 15 residues. Germline loops: CDR1 MRHNA, CDR2 SNTAGT. V shed 5 bases and J shed 1 base, with 14 bases lying between them. The DNA for the CDR3 is TGTGCCAGCAGTTGGGGAACAGGGATTAACTATGGCTACACCTTC. This gives the protein CASSWGTGINYGYTF.

The DNA of the CDR3 is TGTGCCAGCAGCTCGTCCCCGCTAGCGGGAGGGCCAAGTGAGCAGTTCTTC. This codes for CASSSSPLAGGPSEQFF. The chain couples TRBV7-7 to TRBJ2-1, with 12 bases lining up with TRBD2. Germline V gene sequence: CDR1 SSHAT, CDR2 FNYEAQ (reference sequence). The CDR3 has 17 amino acids. The V gene end was trimmed by 4 bases and the J gene end by 9 bases; junction bases not matched to a gene: 13.

The genes are TRBV5-1 and TRBJ1-1; D unclear. The germline V and J ends were trimmed by 1 base and 5 bases, with 12 bases remaining between them. This CDR3 is 14 amino acids long. Per germline, CDR1 SGHRS and CDR2 YFSETQ. The CDR3 coding sequence is TGCGCCAGCAGCTTGTATCCGGGAAGTACTGAAGCTTTCTTT. It specifies CASSLYPGSTEAFF.